The text below deals with one T cell receptor (beta chain). Trimming removed 4 bases from V and 5 bases from J, with 17 bases in between. The V gene's germline CDR1 is MGHDK and CDR2 SYGVNS. The CDR3 runs to 15 residues. This record comes from a study of blood T cell repertoires in COVID-19. In the study overall: Samples came from the United States, Italy and Spain, spanning acute and convalescent COVID-19. PBMCs, B-cell-depleted T cells, or T cells were the source of the cDNA or gDNA that made up the material.

Authors' data handling: From reference gene primer amplification, estimates of nucleated cell counts were derived. Sequencing was performed with immunoSEQ multiplex PCR; in TCRdb, only in-frame clones are kept and a portion is missing. V and J calls and clone size come straight from that table; D and trimming were deduced from the DNA. Found here are approximately 160,000 clones, roughly nine tenths of them singletons; the top ten hold 3% to 4%. This rearrangement joins TRBV25-1 to TRBJ2-5, with D tentatively TRBD2 (6 bases). The sample comprised peripheral blood. The sequence came from a woman in her seventies with acute or convalescent COVID-19. CDR3 sequence (DNA): TGTGCCAGCAGTGGGTCGGCAGGGAGGAGTGAGACCCAGTACTTC. Translated: CASSGSAGRSETQYF.